The rows below give T cell receptor beta chains drawn from one sample of a study of cytomegalovirus exposure and HLA in healthy donors. The method was immunoSEQ multiplex PCR; TCRdb's version includes in-frame clones alone and lacks a portion of them. The sample yields about 100,000 clones, around 68% seen once. Sample: PBMCs. The source is a human donor in good health. Each CDR3 is given with its conserved first and last residue. The D gene is left open where the match is weak. Clone size is shown for a subset of rows, as once, few, many or a class of expanded clone.

CASRRTGIYEQYF TGTGCCAGCAGACGGACAGGGATCTACGAGCAGTACTTC NA TRBJ2-7 13 TRBV6-1 TRBD1
CASSPDRDGYTF TGTGCCAGCTCACCTGACAGAGACGGCTACACCTTC NA TRBJ1-2 12 TRBV18 NA
CASSMTSGSVREQFF TGTGCCAGTAGTATGACTAGCGGGAGTGTCCGTGAGCAGTTCTTC once TRBJ2-1 15 TRBV19 TRBD2
CASSIGQVEAFF TGTGCCAGTAGTATTGGTCAGGTTGAAGCTTTCTTT NA TRBJ1-1 12 TRBV19 NA
CASSPTSILSNQPQHF TGTGCCAGCAGCCCCACGAGCATTTTGAGCAATCAGCCCCAGCATTTT NA TRBJ1-5 16 TRBV27 NA
CASSLGNRGHQETQYF TGCGCCAGCAGCTTAGGGAACAGGGGGCATCAAGAGACCCAGTACTTC NA TRBJ2-5 16 TRBV5-1 TRBD1
CASSLGEGAFGELFF TGCGCCAGCAGCTTGGGGGAGGGAGCCTTCGGGGAGCTGTTTTTT NA TRBJ2-2 15 TRBV5-1 TRBD2
CASGTSGKNEQFF TGCGCCAGCGGGACTAGCGGGAAAAATGAGCAGTTCTTC NA TRBJ2-1 13 TRBV5-1 TRBD2
CASSPSPSSLTDTQYF TGTGCCAGCTCACCTTCGCCGAGCTCGCTCACAGATACGCAGTATTTT NA TRBJ2-3 16 TRBV18 NA
CASSLLAGGISSYNEQFF TGTGCCAGCAGCCTCCTAGCGGGAGGTATCAGCTCCTACAATGAGCAGTTCTTC NA TRBJ2-1 18 TRBV7-8 TRBD2
CASSPPLAGVYNEQFF TGTGCCAGCTCACCACCGTTAGCGGGAGTATACAATGAGCAGTTCTTC NA TRBJ2-1 16 TRBV18 TRBD2
CASSVSENQPQHF TGCGCCAGCAGTGTTAGCGAGAATCAGCCCCAGCATTTT NA TRBJ1-5 13 TRBV10-2 NA
CASSLEGQGVYEQYF TGTGCCAGCAGCTTGGAGGGACAGGGGGTGTACGAGCAGTACTTC NA TRBJ2-7 15 TRBV5-5 TRBD1
CASSRQVPSGANVLTF TGTGCCAGTAGCAGACAGGTCCCGTCTGGGGCCAACGTCCTGACTTTC few TRBJ2-6 16 TRBV19 NA
CASTRTGSGHQPQHF TGTGCCAGCACTAGGACAGGGTCGGGGCATCAGCCCCAGCATTTT NA TRBJ1-5 15 TRBV6-1 TRBD1
CASSLGGQGKETQYF TGTGCCAGCAGCTTGGGGGGACAGGGGAAAGAGACCCAGTACTTC NA TRBJ2-5 15 TRBV5-6 TRBD1
CASTPGQGRNNYGYTF TGTGCCAGCACGCCGGGACAGGGGCGAAATAACTATGGCTACACCTTC NA TRBJ1-2 16 TRBV25-1 TRBD1
CASSLSGSYSYNEQFF TGTGCCAGCAGTTTAAGCGGGAGCTACTCCTACAATGAGCAGTTCTTC NA TRBJ2-1 16 TRBV28 TRBD2
CASRDRVVNEKLFF TGTGCCAGCAGGGACAGGGTAGTTAATGAAAAACTGTTTTTT NA TRBJ1-4 14 TRBV27 TRBD1
CASSEVLGGGSYNEQFF TGTGCCAGCAGTGAGGTATTGGGCGGGGGTTCCTACAATGAGCAGTTCTTC few TRBJ2-1 17 TRBV2 TRBD2
CASSLWSDTDTQYF TGTGCCAGCAGTTTATGGTCAGACACAGATACGCAGTATTTT NA TRBJ2-3 14 TRBV28 NA
CASSEDLAGGQFF TGTGCCAGCAGTGAAGACCTAGCGGGAGGGCAGTTCTTC once TRBJ2-1 13 TRBV6-1 TRBD2
CASGGARDREAFF TGTGCTAGTGGTGGAGCCCGGGACAGGGAAGCTTTCTTT NA TRBJ1-1 13 TRBV12-5 TRBD1
CATSRVSGAALGRNTEAFF TGTGCCACCAGCAGAGTTTCTGGGGCCGCACTCGGACGAAACACTGAAGCTTTCTTT few TRBJ1-1 19 TRBV15 NA
CSVVRGTYGYTF TGCAGCGTTGTTAGGGGGACCTATGGCTACACCTTC NA TRBJ1-2 12 TRBV29-1 NA
CASSSTRTLTDTQYF TGTGCCAGCAGCTCCACTAGGACGCTCACAGATACGCAGTATTTT NA TRBJ2-3 15 TRBV6-5 NA
CASSVSSGGTGVNEQFF TGTGCCAGCAGTGTTAGCTCGGGCGGGACAGGAGTCAATGAGCAGTTCTTC NA TRBJ2-1 17 TRBV6-1 TRBD1
CASSAEGGFSATNEKLFF TGTGCCAGCAGTGCCGAGGGGGGGTTCTCGGCAACTAATGAAAAACTGTTTTTT few TRBJ1-4 18 TRBV2 NA
CALKHLGADVYLYGYTF TGTGCCTTAAAACATTTGGGGGCCGACGTATACCTCTATGGCTACACCTTC once TRBJ1-2 17 TRBV30 NA
CASSVVSEQYF TGTGCCAGCAGTGTAGTATCAGAGCAGTACTTC NA TRBJ2-7 11 TRBV2 NA
CASSLSNCREGEIHEKLFF TGTGCCAGCAGCTTAAGTAATTGTAGGGAGGGGGAGATTCATGAAAAACTGTTTTTT NA TRBJ1-4 19 TRBV11-3 NA
CASSWSENTEAFF TGTGCCAGCAGTTGGTCAGAGAACACTGAAGCTTTCTTT NA TRBJ1-1 13 TRBV28 NA
CASSLYGTGTSEQYF TGTGCCAGCAGTTTATACGGGACAGGGACGTCCGAGCAGTACTTC few TRBJ2-7 15 TRBV6-5 TRBD1
CASSVSWGDQPQHF TGTGCCAGCAGCGTAAGTTGGGGGGATCAGCCCCAGCATTTT NA TRBJ1-5 14 TRBV9 NA
CASSGRQVVQETQYF TGTGCCAGCAGTGGAAGACAGGTAGTCCAAGAGACCCAGTACTTC few TRBJ2-5 15 TRBV25-1 NA
CASSQDILAGDSMYF TGTGCCAGCAGCCAAGATATACTAGCGGGAGATAGTATGTACTTC NA TRBJ2-5 15 TRBV4-2 TRBD2
CASSRGATNEKLFF TGTGCCAGCAGCAGGGGCGCCACTAATGAAAAACTGTTTTTT few TRBJ1-4 14 TRBV6-5 NA